This record concerns one T cell receptor beta chain sequence. Its antigen is unknown. The CDR3 is made up of 14 amino acids. V lost 3 bases and J lost 4, with 10 bases in between. Germline V lookup: CDR1 ENHRY, CDR2 SYGVKD. Primers included in the PCR were 60 Vbeta and 13 Jbeta primers. The protocol was immunoSEQ multiplex PCR, while the TCRdb copy is restricted to in-frame clones and leaves out a portion. The data contain 150,000 to 180,000 clones, 80% of them singletons. The sample originates from a study of cytomegalovirus exposure and HLA in healthy donors. Regarding the study as a whole: It was likely that a cluster of highly shared sequence variants was a sequencing artifact. Some segments of the V type, notably TRBV6-2 and TRBV6-3, were excluded as indistinguishable.

The receptor was derived from a woman between 40 and 50 years old in good health and CMV-seropositive. What was sequenced was PBMCs. This chain uses TRBV10-3 with TRBJ1-3, with D hard to call. The CDR3 spells CAISEEVTGNTIYF. The CDR3 DNA sequence: TGTGCCATCAGTGAAGAGGTTACGGGAAACACCATATATTTT.